Listed here are 25 T cell receptor beta chains from one sample, sequenced in a study of T-cell reconstitution after alpha-beta-depleted transplantation in children (dated by TCRdb to the mid-2010s). The method behind the library was PCR. Sequencing instrument: Illumina HiSeq 2500. TCR libraries were prepared with molecular barcoding, using unique molecular identifiers to normalize TCRbeta repertoire quantification. TCRdb applied fastp at Q25 and MiXCR to the public reads, then kept only in-frame beta chains. Here each entry gathers all rows of one CDR3 protein and keeps the most common genes and DNA. Present in this sample are approximately 230,000 distinct CDR3 sequences, 24% of which were seen just once. The top ten constitute under 5.5% of the sample. The treatment or condition label, read with the paper, signifies: allogeneic hematopoietic cell transplantation with graft depleted of TCRalphabeta T cells and CD19 B cells.

This material consisted of PBMCs, mostly from graft donor cells, taken 360 days after TCRalphabeta/CD19-depleted stem cell transplant. The source is a female patient under 10 years old who had a stem cell transplant for congenital amegakaryocytic thrombocytopenia, so the T cells may come from the graft donor.

This clonotype was detected only a few times. V gene TRBV20-1 combines with J gene TRBJ2-7, with D unclear. V lost 3 bases, J lost 2 bases, and 11 bases lay in between. Germline V gene lookup returns CDR1 DFQATT and CDR2 SNEGSKA (reference sequence). This CDR3 is 13 amino acids long. The CDR3 sequence is CSASLGPPYEQYF. CDR3 DNA: TGCAGTGCTAGCCTCGGCCCTCCCTACGAGCAGTACTTC.

Only a few counts were recorded for this clonotype. The genes are TRBV7-9 and TRBJ2-2; D is perhaps TRBD2 (5 bases). V was cut by 10 bases and J by 0 bases, with 12 bases left in between. This CDR3 has 14 amino acids. Germline CDR1 and CDR2: SEHNR and FQNEAQ (reference sequence). Here the CDR3 reads CAIADYSNTGELFF. In nucleotides, the CDR3 is TGTGCCATTGCTGACTACTCGAACACCGGGGAGCTGTTTTTT.

This clonotype came up a few times. V and J are TRBV20-1 and TRBJ1-1; TRBD1 might be the D (5 bases). The ends were cut back, 3 bases at V and 3 bases at J, with 8 bases in the middle. This CDR3 region has 12 residues. CDR1 is DFQATT and CDR2 is SNEGSKA in the germline V gene (reference sequence). The CDR3 sequence: CSASTGYTEAFF. Here the CDR3 DNA reads TGCAGTGCTAGTACAGGCTACACTGAAGCTTTCTTT.

This clonotype came up a few times. The gene calls are TRBV20-1 and TRBJ2-3; possible D gene TRBD1, 6 bases. The germline V gene encodes CDR1 DFQATT and CDR2 SNEGSKA (reference sequence). V was clipped by 5 bases and J by 2 bases, with 11 bases between them. The CDR3 covers 13 residues. CDR3 sequence (DNA): TGCAGTGCTGACGGGACATACACAGATACGCAGTATTTT. It codes for CSADGTYTDTQYF.

This clonotype was seen only a few times. The chain uses TRBV12-3 or TRBV12-4 and TRBJ1-4, with unresolved D. The CDR3 totals 15 residues. V lost 0 bases to trimming and J lost 5 bases, with 10 bases between them. The CDR3 sequence: CASSLAGYGNEKLFF. The CDR3 DNA reads TGTGCCAGCAGTTTAGCAGGCTATGGGAATGAAAAACTGTTTTTT.

This clonotype has more than one count but fewer than ten. V and J are TRBV7-3 and TRBJ2-3, with TRBD1 matching over 9 bases. Unmatched junction bases numbered 5, after V lost 4 bases and J lost 3 bases. The CDR3 contains 15 residues. Germline V gene sequence: CDR1 SGHTA, CDR2 FQGTGA. CDR3 loop: CASSSAGTGTDTQYF. As DNA, the CDR3 is TGTGCCAGCAGCTCCGCCGGGACAGGGACAGATACGCAGTATTTT.

This clonotype was seen only a few times. This chain uses TRBV5-1 with TRBJ2-2; no definite D call. CDR3 size: 16 residues. CDR1 is SGHRS and CDR2 is YFSETQ in the germline V gene. Between the trimmed V and J ends, which lost 0 bases and 0 bases, there was a span of 9 bases. CDR3 amino acids: CASSLGRKSNTGELFF. CDR3 sequence (DNA): TGCGCCAGCAGCTTGGGGCGGAAATCGAACACCGGGGAGCTGTTTTTT.

The chain is built from TRBV20-1 and TRBJ2-1, with D unclear. CDR3 length: 15 amino acids. V was cut by 4 bases and J by 9 bases, with 22 bases left in between. Per germline, CDR1 DFQATT and CDR2 SNEGSKA (reference sequence). The CDR3 loop is CSAIRALDFRAEQFF. Here the CDR3 DNA reads TGCAGTGCTATTAGAGCCCTCGACTTCCGGGCTGAGCAGTTCTTC.

This clonotype turned up a few times. The chain joins TRBV4-2 to TRBJ1-3; D might be TRBD1 (5 bases). V was trimmed by 2 bases and J by 5 bases, leaving 16 bases between them. This CDR3 is built from 16 residues. Germline-derived CDR1 and CDR2 are LGHNA and YNFKEQ. The CDR3 spells CASSQPGDRVRNTIYF. As DNA, the CDR3 is TGTGCCAGCAGCCAACCGGGGGATAGGGTCCGAAACACCATATATTTT.

A few counts support this clonotype. The V gene is TRBV29-1, the J gene TRBJ2-7, with 7 bases that match TRBD1. V gave up 6 bases and J gave up 2 bases; unmatched junction bases: 4. Looked up from germline, CDR1 is SQVTM and CDR2 is ANQGSEA. The CDR3 spans 12 residues. The CDR3 DNA follows: TGCAGCGTGAATACAGGGGCCTACGAGCAGTACTTC. It is translated as CSVNTGAYEQYF.

This chain joins TRBV10-1 and TRBJ1-3; the D is unclear. Germline values: CDR1 WNHNN, CDR2 SYGVQD (reference sequence). V gave up 0 bases and J gave up 2 bases, with 11 bases separating them. The CDR3 loop spans 16 amino acids. In DNA, the CDR3 is TGCGCCAGCAGTGAGTCGGGGATTACCGCTGGAAACACCATATATTTT. Translated: CASSESGITAGNTIYF.

This clonotype appeared a few times. The rearrangement links TRBV27 to TRBJ2-1; D perhaps matches TRBD2 (6 bases). Trimming cost V 4 bases and J 0 bases, with 10 bases left between them. The V gene's germline CDR1 is MNHEY and CDR2 SMNVEV (reference sequence). There are 15 residues in the CDR3. The CDR3 sequence: CASSSGVPSYNEQFF. For the CDR3, the DNA is TGTGCCAGCAGTTCGGGAGTACCCTCCTACAATGAGCAGTTCTTC.

The table lists this clonotype with many counts. The CDR3 DNA is TGCAGCGCTGCCGTTGGGGGCACAGATACGCAGTATTTT. It specifies CSAAVGGTDTQYF. The chain employs TRBV29-1 and TRBJ2-3; D remains unclear. Germline CDR1 is SQVTM and CDR2 is ANQGSEA. The CDR3 spans 13 residues. The V gene lost 7 bases and the J gene lost 1 base, with 12 bases spanning the gap.

This clonotype has a handful of counts. The chain has TRBV28 and TRBJ1-4; D is unclear. The CDR3 length is 13 residues. V was trimmed by 4 bases and J by 0 bases, leaving 3 bases between them. Germline CDR1 reads MDHEN; CDR2 reads SYDVKM. The CDR3 sequence: CASSSSTNEKLFF. CDR3 DNA: TGTGCCAGCAGTTCGTCAACTAATGAAAAACTGTTTTTT.

The CDR3 here is CASSLGPGRNEQFF. The DNA for the CDR3 is TGTGCCAGCAGCTTAGGTCCAGGTAGAAATGAGCAGTTCTTC. The V gene is TRBV7-9, the J gene TRBJ2-1; D call uncertain. Per germline, CDR1 SEHNR and CDR2 FQNEAQ (reference sequence). The CDR3 is 14 amino acids. With 1 base removed from V and 7 bases from J, the gap between germline ends came to 11 bases.

This chain joins TRBV18 and TRBJ2-7; 7 nucleotides agree with TRBD2. V was clipped by 5 bases and J by 5 bases; unmatched bases: 15. The length of the CDR3 is 16 residues. Germline loops: CDR1 KGHSH, CDR2 LQKENI. As DNA, the CDR3 is TGTGCCAGCTCAAAAAGCCCGGCGGGGGTAGTGGACGAGCAGTACTTC. As protein: CASSKSPAGVVDEQYF.

The rearrangement joins TRBV5-1 to TRBJ2-3; no reliable D call. Germline CDR1 SGHRS, CDR2 YFSETQ. Trimming cost V 4 bases and J 4 bases, with 10 bases left between them. This CDR3 has 13 residues. CDR3 sequence (DNA): TGCGCCAGCAGCAGCAGTAACGCAGATACGCAGTATTTT. It yields the protein CASSSSNADTQYF.

The chain recombines TRBV11-2 with TRBJ1-6; no definite D call. Per the germline V gene, CDR1 is SGHAT and CDR2 is FQNNGV. Trimming stripped 4 bases from V and 7 bases from J, with 14 bases between. The length of the CDR3 is 15 residues. CDR3 protein: CASSSQDDTNSPLHF. In DNA, the CDR3 is TGTGCCAGCAGCTCTCAGGACGACACCAATTCACCCCTCCACTTT.

In its sample, this clonotype was seen a few times. The CDR3 is CSARPSMADTQYF. CDR3 nucleotides: TGCAGTGCTAGACCGAGCATGGCAGATACGCAGTATTTT. The chain links TRBV20-1 to TRBJ2-3; D is unclear. Germline CDR1 and CDR2: DFQATT and SNEGSKA (reference sequence). This CDR3 spans 13 amino acids. With 2 bases removed from V and 4 bases from J, the gap between germline ends came to 10 bases.

This chain connects TRBV2 to TRBJ2-7; tentative D call: TRBD1 (6 bases). V was trimmed by 5 bases and J by 2 bases, leaving 10 bases between them. Germline CDR1 reads SNHLY; CDR2 reads FYNNEI. The CDR3 covers 13 residues. The CDR3 loop reads CASSTRGPYEQYF. In nucleotides, the CDR3 is TGTGCCAGCAGTACCAGGGGCCCCTACGAGCAGTACTTC.

The genes are TRBV20-1 and TRBJ1-2; D uncertain. Germline CDR1 is DFQATT and CDR2 is SNEGSKA (reference sequence). This CDR3 is 13 amino acids long. Trimming took 4 bases from V and 3 from J, leaving 12 bases between them. CDR3 bases: TGCAGTGCTATGGAGTTCGGTTACTATGGCTACACCTTC. Its protein is CSAMEFGYYGYTF.

The sample holds a few counts of this clonotype. The chain recombines TRBV5-1 with TRBJ2-2; D is ambiguous. Trimming removed 1 base at V and 4 bases at J, with 8 bases between. Germline loops: CDR1 SGHRS, CDR2 YFSETQ. CDR3 size: 14 residues. As DNA, the CDR3 is TGCGCCAGCAGCTTGTGGACCTTCACCGGGGAGCTGTTTTTT. It yields the protein CASSLWTFTGELFF.

This clonotype was recorded many times. The rearrangement uses TRBV18 and TRBJ1-1; no clear D. Trimming shortened V by 8 bases and J by 1 base, and 8 bases separated the two germline ends. Germline CDR1 reads KGHSH; CDR2 reads LQKENI. This CDR3 has 12 residues. CDR3 sequence (DNA): TGTGCCAGCAGTCCAGGGAACACTGAAGCTTTCTTT. Translating gives CASSPGNTEAFF.

V gene TRBV7-9 combines with J gene TRBJ2-5; D is possibly TRBD1 (5 bases). Trimming cost V 0 bases and J 0 bases, with 11 bases left between them. Germline V CDR1 and CDR2: SEHNR, FQNEAQ (reference sequence). CDR3 length equals 16 residues. CDR3 bases: TGTGCCAGCAGCTTAGCGCAGTCCAGGGACCAAGAGACCCAGTACTTC. Protein sequence: CASSLAQSRDQETQYF. The variable domain in full, completed from reference TRBV7-9 and TRBJ2-5, reads DTGVSQNPRHKITKRGQNVTFRCDPISEHNRLYWYRQTLGQGPEFLTYFQNEAQLEKSRLLSDRFSAERPKGSFSTLEIQRTEQGDSAMYLCASSLAQSRDQETQYFGPGTRLLVL.

This clonotype appeared a single time. This may be a read error, as it is one base from a much larger clone. Without the conserved terminal phenylalanine or tryptophan, this CDR3 likely stems from a read error. This chain joins TRBV29-1 and TRBJ2-3, with D maybe TRBD2 (5 bases). Germline CDR1 SQVTM, CDR2 ANQGSEA. The germline V and J ends were trimmed by 5 bases and 3 bases, with 15 bases remaining between them. The CDR3 sequence is 14 residues long. The CDR3 region is CSVPIRGWTDTQYY. The CDR3 DNA sequence: TGCAGCGTTCCTATAAGAGGGTGGACAGATACGCAGTATTAT.